This entry features one T cell receptor beta chain sequence. In the authors' methods: Amplified reference gene primers provided the basis for estimating nucleated cell counts. Using immunoSEQ multiplex PCR, the repertoire was profiled, and TCRdb retains in-frame clones only, with some absent. That table supplies the V and J calls and clone size; D and trimming were determined from the DNA. The sample carries 120,000 to 150,000 clones, 65% to 90% recorded once. This sample is part of a study of blood T cell repertoires in COVID-19. Study overall: Samples of COVID-19 (acute and convalescent) were obtained from the United States, Italy and Spain. T cells, B-cell-depleted T cells, or PBMCs provided the cDNA or gDNA that served as material.

V gave up 5 bases and J gave up 4 bases; unmatched junction bases: 5. CDR3 length equals 14 residues. The V gene's germline CDR1 is KGHDR and CDR2 SFDVKD. Sequences were obtained from peripheral blood. The clonotype comes from a man aged 50 or older with acute or convalescent COVID-19. The chain is built from TRBV24-1 and TRBJ1-1; TRBD1 matches at 8 bases. The CDR3 loop is CATSGQGAGTEAFF. The CDR3 DNA sequence: TGTGCCACCAGTGGGCAGGGGGCTGGCACTGAAGCTTTCTTT.